Listed here are 32 T cell receptor beta chains from one sample, sequenced in a study of beta chain features in type 1 diabetes. Study results and limitations: Shorter TCRB CDR3s, moderately but significantly so, marked every one of the four CD4+ subsets in Type 1 diabetes patients.

What these receptors recognize is not known. TCRB transcripts that were expressed got sequenced, as all of the isolated RNA had been reverse transcribed. Some clones are missing from TCRdb's copy, which holds only in-frame ones; the method was immunoSEQ multiplex PCR. This table has 130,000 to 150,000 clones, around an eighth appearing once. The sample was central memory CD4+ T cells from blood. The receptors derive from a man between 18 and 35 years old with type 1 diabetes.

V and J are TRBV30 and TRBJ2-5, with D perhaps TRBD1 (5 bases). TRBJ2-7 explains the end of the DNA better; the J call may be wrong. This CDR3 spans 14 amino acids. CDR1 and CDR2 (germline): GTSNPN, SVGIG (reference sequence). The CDR3, as DNA: TGTGCCTGGAGTGAGGTACAGGTCCTCTACGAGCAGTACTTC. This codes for CAWSEVQVLYEQYF.

This clone was observed a handful of times. The rearrangement uses TRBV5-1 and TRBJ2-3; D gene uncertain. The ends were cut back, 5 bases at V and 6 bases at J, with 10 bases in the middle. The V gene's germline CDR1 is SGHRS and CDR2 YFSETQ. This CDR3 spans 12 amino acids. As DNA, the CDR3 is TGCGCCAGCAGGGGTCTAGTCGATACGCAGTATTTT. The encoded protein is CASRGLVDTQYF.

CDR3 bases: TGTGCCAGCAAAAGTGACGGGGCCCCCTCACCCCTCCACTTT. This encodes CASKSDGAPSPLHF. This rearrangement joins TRBV6-5 to TRBJ1-6; possibly TRBD1 for D (5 bases). Germline V gene data show CDR1 as MNHEY and CDR2 as SVGAGI. The V end was cut by 7 bases, the J end by 10 bases, with 17 bases between. This CDR3 comprises 14 residues.

This clone was observed a few times. This chain uses TRBV2 with TRBJ1-5; 9 positions agree with TRBD1. CDR3 length equals 16 residues. Germline V gives CDR1 SNHLY, CDR2 FYNNEI. Germline trimming cut 2 bases from V and 4 bases from J; bases unmatched to any gene: 6. This CDR3 reads CASSERMGQGNQPQHF. DNA of the CDR3: TGTGCCAGCAGTGAAAGAATGGGACAGGGAAATCAGCCCCAGCATTTT.

The V gene is TRBV18, the J gene TRBJ1-1, with a tentative D call TRBD1 (6 bases). CDR1 KGHSH and CDR2 LQKENI come from the germline V gene. V lost 2 bases, J lost 0 bases, and 10 bases lay in between. The CDR3 contains 15 residues. As DNA, the CDR3 is TGTGCCAGCTCACCATCGCAGGGGCTGAACACTGAAGCTTTCTTT. As protein: CASSPSQGLNTEAFF.

For the CDR3, the DNA is TGTGCCACCAGACAGGGTCTGGGATCACCCCTCCACTTT. It codes for CATRQGLGSPLHF. This chain connects TRBV6-4 to TRBJ1-6; 7 bases map to TRBD1. The V gene end was trimmed by 10 bases and the J gene end by 10 bases; junction bases not matched to a gene: 10. Germline V gene lookup returns CDR1 MRHNA and CDR2 SNTAGT. This CDR3 has 13 residues.

The V gene is TRBV29-1, the J gene TRBJ1-1, with D possibly TRBD1 on 5 matching bases. Germline V gene lookup returns CDR1 SQVTM and CDR2 ANQGSEA. The V gene lost 4 bases and the J gene lost 2 bases, with 11 bases spanning the gap. There are 13 residues in the CDR3. The CDR3 protein is CSVGQSINTEAFF. DNA for the CDR3: TGCAGCGTTGGACAGAGCATAAACACTGAAGCTTTCTTT.

The chain employs TRBV7-2 and TRBJ1-5, with D uncertain. V dropped 7 bases and J dropped 2 bases, with 9 bases sitting between them. The germline V gene encodes CDR1 SGHTA and CDR2 FQGNSA. The CDR3 loop spans 13 amino acids. CDR3 DNA sequence: TGTGCCAGCAAGGGTGTCGGCAATCAGCCCCAGCATTTT. Its protein product is CASKGVGNQPQHF.

The chain employs TRBV18 and TRBJ1-6; D gene unclear. This CDR3 has 13 amino acids. The germline gives CDR1 KGHSH, CDR2 LQKENI. Deletions cut 2 bases from V and 9 bases from J, with 8 bases between. This CDR3 is CASSPDYSSPLHF. DNA for the CDR3: TGTGCCAGCTCACCAGATTACAGTTCACCCCTCCACTTT.

The CDR3 protein is CASSMRDTDTQYF. In DNA, the CDR3 is TGTGCCAGCAGCATGAGGGACACAGATACGCAGTATTTT. V and J are TRBV5-4 and TRBJ2-3; TRBD2 might be the D (5 bases). CDR3 length equals 13 residues. Trimming removed 4 bases at V and 2 bases at J, with 8 bases between. CDR1 and CDR2 (germline): SGHNT, YYREEE (reference sequence). The full variable domain, with the rest looked up from reference TRBV5-4 and TRBJ2-3, is ETGVTQSPTHLIKTRGQQVTLRCSSQSGHNTVSWYQQALGQGPQFIFQYYREEENGRGNFPPRFSGLQFPNYSSELNVNALELDDSALYLCASSMRDTDTQYFGPGTRLTVL.

In its sample, this clone was seen a few times. The V gene is TRBV29-1, the J gene TRBJ2-2; D gene ambiguous. V lost 5 bases and J 2 bases, leaving 18 bases between the germline ends. CDR1 and CDR2 from the germline V gene are SQVTM and ANQGSEA. The CDR3 runs 16 residues. The CDR3: CSVPTSGRQNTGELFF. CDR3 DNA sequence: TGCAGCGTTCCAACCTCGGGCAGGCAAAACACCGGGGAGCTGTTTTTT.

This clone was seen only a few times. The rearrangement links TRBV9 to TRBJ1-4; a possible D gene is TRBD1 (5 bases). V shed 4 bases and J shed 14 bases, with 33 bases lying between them. Germline assignment: CDR1 SGDLS and CDR2 YYNGEE. The CDR3 length is 18 residues. This CDR3 is CASSPQAGLITSASLLFF. In DNA form, the CDR3 reads TGTGCCAGCAGCCCTCAAGCGGGACTCATAACGTCGGCCTCTCTGCTGTTTTTT. Together with reference TRBV9 and TRBJ1-4, the CDR3 gives the full variable domain: DSGVTQTPKHLITATGQRVTLRCSPRSGDLSVYWYQQSLDQGLQFLIQYYNGEERAKGNILERFSAQQFPDLHSELNLSSLELGDSALYFCASSPQAGLITSASLLFFGSGTQLSVL.

This chain links TRBV27 with TRBJ2-7; no definite D call. This CDR3 comprises 14 residues. V was clipped by 5 bases and J by 1 base, with 12 bases between them. Germline V CDR1 and CDR2: MNHEY, SMNVEV (reference sequence). The CDR3 loop is CASSNPRNSYEQYF. In DNA form, the CDR3 reads TGTGCCAGCAGTAACCCCAGGAATTCCTACGAGCAGTACTTC.

Here the CDR3 DNA reads TGTGCCAGCTCCCAGGGCACTGAAGCTTTCTTT. It specifies CASSQGTEAFF. The chain is built from TRBV18 and TRBJ1-1, with a possible D match to TRBD1 (5 bases). The ends were cut back, 6 bases at V and 4 bases at J, with 6 bases in the middle. The CDR3 extends over 11 amino acids. Per the germline V gene, CDR1 is KGHSH and CDR2 is LQKENI. Supplemented by reference TRBV18 and TRBJ1-1, the full variable domain reads NAGVMQNPRHLVRRRGQEARLRCSPMKGHSHVYWYRQLPEEGLKFMVYLQKENIIDESGMPKERFSAEFPKEGPSILRIQQVVRGDSAAYFCASSQGTEAFFGQGTRLTVV.

This clone was observed at least ten times. This sequence joins TRBV7-7 and TRBJ2-1; D tentatively reads TRBD1 or TRBD2 (5 bases each). The germline gives CDR1 SSHAT, CDR2 FNYEAQ (reference sequence). The CDR3 is 14 residues long. The germline V and J ends were trimmed by 8 bases and 9 bases, with 20 bases remaining between them. The CDR3 sequence: CASSTQRGSGEQFF. For the CDR3, the DNA is TGTGCCAGCTCGACACAGAGGGGATCGGGTGAGCAGTTCTTC.

The chain links TRBV9 to TRBJ1-4; 9 nucleotides align to TRBD1. V lost 4 bases, J lost 5 bases, and 6 bases stayed unmatched. This CDR3 comprises 15 residues. CDR1 is SGDLS and CDR2 is YYNGEE in the germline V gene. Here the CDR3 DNA reads TGTGCCAGCAGCCCCGGGACAGGGCAGAATGAAAAACTGTTTTTT. Translated, it gives CASSPGTGQNEKLFF.

The V gene is TRBV7-2, the J gene TRBJ2-5, with 7 nucleotides matching TRBD2. Germline values: CDR1 SGHTA, CDR2 FQGNSA. Trimming removed 4 bases from V and 9 bases from J; junction bases left unmatched: 11. There are 14 residues in the CDR3. The CDR3 bases are TGTGCCAGCAGCTCACGGACGGAGGGGAGGGCCCAGTACTTC. This encodes CASSSRTEGRAQYF.

This clone was seen more than once but under ten times. The chain carries TRBV9 and TRBJ2-3; TRBD2 is a possible D gene (6 bases). This CDR3 comprises 13 residues. Germline V gene data show CDR1 as SGDLS and CDR2 as YYNGEE. The V and J ends lost 4 bases and 9 bases respectively, with 15 bases between them. In DNA form, the CDR3 reads TGTGCCAGCAGCCGAACCCCGGGGGTGACGCAGTATTTT. Its protein is CASSRTPGVTQYF. Full variable domain (rest looked up from reference TRBV9 and TRBJ2-3): DSGVTQTPKHLITATGQRVTLRCSPRSGDLSVYWYQQSLDQGLQFLIQYYNGEERAKGNILERFSAQQFPDLHSELNLSSLELGDSALYFCASSRTPGVTQYFGPGTRLTVL.

The chain employs TRBV7-2 and TRBJ2-1; D possibly matches TRBD1 or TRBD2 (5 bases each). Trimming removed 6 bases from V and 1 base from J, with 19 bases in between. This CDR3 has 17 residues. Germline V gene data show CDR1 as SGHTA and CDR2 as FQGNSA. CDR3: CASSRQRPWGSYNEQFF. In DNA, the CDR3 is TGTGCCAGCAGTCGACAGCGCCCCTGGGGGTCCTACAATGAGCAGTTCTTC.

The chain combines TRBV30 with TRBJ1-4; 10 nucleotides agree with TRBD1. The ends lost 0 bases at V and 8 bases at J; junction bases unmatched: 6. Germline V gene lookup returns CDR1 GTSNPN and CDR2 SVGIG (reference sequence). The length of the CDR3 is 15 residues. The CDR3 sequence: CAWSVLGTGEEKLFF. CDR3 sequence (DNA): TGTGCCTGGAGTGTACTCGGGACAGGGGAAGAAAAACTGTTTTTT.

The chain is built from TRBV6-5 and TRBJ2-7; 9 nucleotides agree with TRBD1. The J segment lost 2 bases and the V segment lost 4 bases, leaving 9 bases of the junction unmatched. The CDR3 is 16 residues long. In germline, CDR1 is MNHEY, CDR2 SVGAGI. CDR3 DNA sequence: TGTGCCAGCAGTTCCCCTTCACAGGGGGCGACCTACGAGCAGTACTTC. As protein: CASSSPSQGATYEQYF.

The chain couples TRBV6-1 to TRBJ2-1, with TRBD1 identical over 10 bases. This CDR3 region has 14 residues. The J segment lost 7 bases and the V segment lost 5 bases, leaving 5 bases of the junction unmatched. CDR1 is MNHNS and CDR2 is SASEGT in the germline V gene. In DNA form, the CDR3 reads TGTGCCAGCAGTCGACAGGGGGCTTGGAATGAGCAGTTCTTC. Its translation is CASSRQGAWNEQFF.

The V gene is TRBV5-4, the J gene TRBJ2-5, with no clear D. Trimming shortened V by 0 bases and J by 2 bases, and 11 bases separated the two germline ends. The CDR3 extends over 15 amino acids. CDR1 SGHNT and CDR2 YYREEE come from the germline V gene (reference sequence). The chain's CDR3 is CASSLDPYPQETQYF. DNA for the CDR3: TGTGCCAGCAGCTTGGATCCCTACCCACAAGAGACCCAGTACTTC.

This clone was seen a few times. This chain uses TRBV11-2 with TRBJ2-1; tentatively, D is TRBD1 (5 bases). Trimming removed 3 bases from V and 6 bases from J, with 9 bases in between. CDR1 is SGHAT and CDR2 is FQNNGV in the germline V gene. The CDR3 is made up of 13 amino acids. The CDR3 protein is CASSLDKPNEQFF. The CDR3 DNA sequence: TGTGCCAGCAGCTTGGACAAGCCCAATGAGCAGTTCTTC.

This clone was observed a handful of times. V gene TRBV18 combines with J gene TRBJ2-7; perhaps TRBD1 as D (6 bases). The germline V and J ends were trimmed by 3 bases and 6 bases, with 12 bases remaining between them. The CDR3 has 13 amino acids. Looked up from germline, CDR1 is KGHSH and CDR2 is LQKENI. CDR3 sequence: CASSPGTWFEQYF. The CDR3 DNA reads TGTGCCAGCTCACCCGGGACATGGTTCGAGCAGTACTTC.

This rearrangement joins TRBV19 to TRBJ2-1; D possibly corresponds to TRBD1 (6 bases). Germline CDR1 LNHDA, CDR2 SQIVND (reference sequence). The ends were cut back, 3 bases at V and 5 bases at J, with 14 bases in the middle. This CDR3 comprises 15 residues. Here the CDR3 DNA reads TGTGCCAGTAGTATCAGGGGTGAGTCTCACAATGAGCAGTTCTTC. Translated: CASSIRGESHNEQFF.

This clone occurred a few times. This chain uses TRBV11-3 with TRBJ2-5, with D unclear. This CDR3 contains 14 residues. Germline lookup yields CDR1 SGHNT and CDR2 YENEEA. V was pared by 0 bases and J by 1 base, with 6 bases between. CDR3 bases: TGTGCCAGCAGCTTAGAGTCATTCCAAGAGACCCAGTACTTC. Encoded protein: CASSLESFQETQYF.

This clone was observed many times. The J gene is TRBJ2-3, the V gene TRBV30, with TRBD2 as a possible D gene (7 bases). The germline CDR1 and CDR2 sequences are GTSNPN and SVGIG (reference sequence). The germline V and J ends were trimmed by 4 bases and 7 bases, with 21 bases remaining between them. The CDR3 loop spans 15 amino acids. The CDR3 DNA reads as TGTGCCTGGACTCTACGCTTGGCGGGGGCCAATACGCAGTATTTT. Amino acids: CAWTLRLAGANTQYF.

This clone was detected many times. This chain joins TRBV4-1 and TRBJ2-6, with 7 bases aligning to TRBD1. Germline V gives CDR1 MGHRA, CDR2 YSYEKL. Trimming at V came to 1 base and at J to 0 bases, leaving 3 bases not matched to a gene. This CDR3 has 17 amino acids. This CDR3 reads CASSQVDRSSGANVLTF. The CDR3 nucleotides read TGCGCCAGCAGCCAAGTGGACAGGTCCTCTGGGGCCAACGTCCTGACTTTC.

This clone was found a few times. The chain is built from TRBV9 and TRBJ1-1; D unresolved. Germline CDR1 and CDR2: SGDLS and YYNGEE. CDR3 length: 14 amino acids. Deletions cut 0 bases from V and 4 bases from J, with 10 bases between. The CDR3 nucleotides read TGTGCCAGCAGCGTAGGAGAACCCGTCACTGAAGCTTTCTTT. It yields the protein CASSVGEPVTEAFF.

The chain couples TRBV5-1 to TRBJ1-1; the D is unclear. Germline V gene data show CDR1 as SGHRS and CDR2 as YFSETQ. The CDR3 is 13 residues long. Trimming removed 3 bases from V and 4 bases from J, with 10 bases in between. The CDR3 loop is CASSSQRATEAFF. Here the CDR3 DNA reads TGCGCCAGCAGCTCCCAGAGGGCCACTGAAGCTTTCTTT. The variable domain in full, completed from reference TRBV5-1 and TRBJ1-1, reads KAGVTQTPRYLIKTRGQQVTLSCSPISGHRSVSWYQQTPGQGLQFLFEYFSETQRNKGNFPGRFSGRQFSNSRSEMNVSTLELGDSALYLCASSSQRATEAFFGQGTRLTVV.

This clone was seen at least ten times. V gene TRBV25-1 combines with J gene TRBJ2-2; the D gene is possibly TRBD1 (5 bases). Trimming cost V 1 base and J 8 bases, with 11 bases left between them. Germline values: CDR1 MGHDK, CDR2 SYGVNS. The CDR3 runs 14 residues. This CDR3 reads CASSESGLLGELFF. CDR3 sequence (DNA): TGTGCCAGCAGTGAATCAGGGTTATTAGGGGAGCTGTTTTTT.